A single sample gave rise to the 15 T cell receptor beta chains below, sequenced in a study of blood T cell repertoires in COVID-19. Clones were sequenced by immunoSEQ multiplex PCR, and TCRdb holds only the in-frame ones, with some missing. The data contain hundreds of thousands of clones, more than 75% of them singletons. Sequenced material: PBMCs or T cells enriched from blood (not recorded which). The source is a man aged 18 to 29 who had recovered from COVID-19.

The chain is built from TRBV30 and TRBJ1-4; D is unclear. Germline CDR1 reads GTSNPN; CDR2 reads SVGIG (reference sequence). Trimming cost V 3 bases and J 7 bases, with 9 bases left between them. The CDR3 totals 12 residues. CDR3 sequence (DNA): TGTGCCTGGAGCTCCCAGTCTGAAAAACTGTTTTTT. This sequence encodes CAWSSQSEKLFF. Drawing the rest from reference TRBV30 and TRBJ1-4, the complete variable domain is SQTIHQWPATLVQPVGSPLSLECTVEGTSNPNLYWYRQAAGRGLQLLFYSVGIGQISSEVPQNLSASRPQDRQFILSSKKLLLSDSGFYLCAWSSQSEKLFFGSGTQLSVL.

This clone was seen a few times. The gene calls are TRBV5-1 and TRBJ2-7; D is unresolved. This CDR3 contains 17 residues. The germline CDR1 and CDR2 sequences are SGHRS and YFSETQ. The V end was cut by 2 bases, the J end by 0 bases, with 18 bases between. The CDR3 DNA reads as TGCGCCAGCAGCTTACGGAGCCTAGACTCGAGCTCCTACGAGCAGTACTTC. Translation gives CASSLRSLDSSSYEQYF.

This chain links TRBV7-2 with TRBJ1-5; D perhaps matches TRBD1 (6 bases). This CDR3 comprises 16 residues. Germline assignment: CDR1 SGHTA and CDR2 FQGNSA. The germline V and J ends were trimmed by 2 bases and 5 bases, with 16 bases remaining between them. CDR3 in DNA: TGTGCCAGCAGCTTATTCGCCGGGACAACGGATCAGCCCCAGCATTTT. Amino acid sequence: CASSLFAGTTDQPQHF.

A single count supports this clone. The chain employs TRBV27 and TRBJ1-4, with 7 bases that match TRBD1. Losses at the gene ends were 5 bases for V and 3 bases for J; bases not matched to a gene: 15. Per the germline V gene, CDR1 is MNHEY and CDR2 is SMNVEV (reference sequence). The CDR3 loop spans 18 amino acids. The CDR3 region is CASSKLQGLNRPNEKLFF. CDR3 DNA sequence: TGTGCCAGCAGTAAGTTACAGGGGTTGAATCGTCCTAATGAAAAACTGTTTTTT.

The chain joins TRBV10-3 to TRBJ1-5, with D hard to call. Germline CDR1 and CDR2: ENHRY and SYGVKD. This CDR3 spans 13 amino acids. The germline V and J ends were trimmed by 2 bases and 5 bases, with 7 bases remaining between them. This chain's CDR3 is CAISEPGDQPQHF. The CDR3 DNA reads as TGTGCCATCAGTGAGCCGGGAGATCAGCCCCAGCATTTT.

In DNA, the CDR3 is TGTGCCAGCAGTTACTGGCAGGGGCAATCTGGCTACACCTTC. This translates into CASSYWQGQSGYTF. The V and J genes are TRBV6-5 and TRBJ1-2; D possibly corresponds to TRBD1 (6 bases). Germline values: CDR1 MNHEY, CDR2 SVGAGI. Trimming left V 1 base short and J 7 bases short, with 13 bases between. This CDR3 comprises 14 residues.

This sequence joins TRBV6-1 and TRBJ1-4, with 7 nucleotides matching TRBD1. V gave up 0 bases and J gave up 6 bases; unmatched junction bases: 16. The CDR3 covers 19 residues. Germline CDR1 and CDR2: MNHNS and SASEGT. CDR3 region: CASSEAFLSENRGHEKLFF. The CDR3 DNA follows: TGTGCCAGCAGTGAAGCTTTCCTTTCGGAGAACAGGGGCCATGAAAAACTGTTTTTT.

This clone appeared a few times. The CDR3 loop is CASSNTQGAYQPQHF. CDR3 bases: TGTGCCAGCAGTAATACACAGGGGGCCTATCAGCCCCAGCATTTT. The chain couples TRBV6-2 or TRBV6-3 to TRBJ1-5, with 9 bases aligning to TRBD1. V lost 5 bases, J lost 5 bases, and 7 bases stayed unmatched. The CDR3 loop spans 15 amino acids. Germline-derived CDR1 and CDR2 are MNHEY and SVGEGT.

In the case of this clone: Germline and junction disagree at one end, which may indicate a read error. CDR3 protein: CASSDSRNTEAFF. The CDR3 bases are TGTGCCAGCAGTGACTCGAGGAACACTGAAGCTTTCTTT. The chain combines TRBV6-5 with TRBJ1-1; D is unresolved. CDR3 length equals 13 residues. Germline loops: CDR1 MNHEY, CDR2 SVGAGI.

This rearrangement joins TRBV12-1 to TRBJ1-1; the table calls TRBD1, which could not be checked here. TRBV12-1 is listed as a pseudogene. There are 16 residues in the CDR3. In DNA form, the CDR3 reads TGTGCCAGCAGCTTTGCGAAACAGGGGGGAGGCACTGAAGCTTTCTTT. Its translation is CASSFAKQGGGTEAFF.

The gene calls are TRBV27 and TRBJ2-7; 8 nucleotides align to TRBD2. The CDR3 is made up of 17 amino acids. Per germline, CDR1 MNHEY and CDR2 SMNVEV (reference sequence). With 7 bases clipped from V and 0 bases from J, the junction kept 14 bases outside the gene matches. The CDR3 reads CASTLRGGLRSSYEQYF. In DNA form, the CDR3 reads TGTGCCAGCACCCTCCGGGGGGGATTGAGGAGCTCCTACGAGCAGTACTTC.

The chain carries TRBV11-2 and TRBJ2-7; D is undetermined. V was trimmed by 5 bases and J by 3 bases, leaving 5 bases between them. The CDR3 covers 11 residues. The V gene's germline CDR1 is SGHAT and CDR2 FQNNGV. The CDR3 loop is CASSHYYEQYF. DNA of the CDR3: TGTGCCAGCAGCCACTACTACGAGCAGTACTTC.

The genes are TRBV30 and TRBJ1-5, with 8 bases identical to TRBD1. The CDR3 spans 14 residues. The germline CDR1 and CDR2 sequences are GTSNPN and SVGIG (reference sequence). After removal of 8 bases from V and 3 bases from J, the junction contained 9 bases not matched to a gene. The CDR3 sequence is CAGDRGFVNQPQHF. CDR3 bases: TGTGCCGGAGACAGGGGATTTGTCAATCAGCCCCAGCATTTT.

CDR3 DNA sequence: TGTGCCAGCAGCAAAAGGCAGGGCACCGGGGAGCTGTTTTTT. Translation: CASSKRQGTGELFF. V gene TRBV21-1 combines with J gene TRBJ2-2; the table calls TRBD1, which could not be checked here. TRBV21-1 is shown as a pseudogene. CDR3 length: 14 amino acids.

The chain has TRBV4-1 and TRBJ2-7; 8 positions match TRBD2. The CDR3 extends over 17 amino acids. J gave up 3 bases and V 2 bases, and 12 bases lay outside the gene matches. In germline, CDR1 is MGHRA, CDR2 YSYEKL. CDR3 sequence reads: CASSQSGGASGLYEQYF. The DNA for the CDR3 is TGCGCCAGCAGCCAATCCGGGGGGGCTAGCGGGCTCTACGAGCAGTACTTC.